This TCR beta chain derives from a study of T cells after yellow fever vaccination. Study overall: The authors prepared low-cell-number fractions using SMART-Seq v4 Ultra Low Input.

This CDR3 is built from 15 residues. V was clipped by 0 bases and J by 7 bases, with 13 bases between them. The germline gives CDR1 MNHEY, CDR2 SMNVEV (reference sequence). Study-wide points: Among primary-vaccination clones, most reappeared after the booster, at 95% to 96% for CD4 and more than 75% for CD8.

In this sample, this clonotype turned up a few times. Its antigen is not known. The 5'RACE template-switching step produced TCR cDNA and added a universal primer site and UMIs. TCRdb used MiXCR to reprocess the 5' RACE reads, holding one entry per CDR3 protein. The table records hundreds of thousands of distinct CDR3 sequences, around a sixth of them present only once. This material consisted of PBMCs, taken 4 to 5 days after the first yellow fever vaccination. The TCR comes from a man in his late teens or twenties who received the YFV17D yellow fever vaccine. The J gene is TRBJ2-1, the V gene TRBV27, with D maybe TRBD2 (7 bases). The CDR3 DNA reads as TGTGCCAGCAGTTTATCGAGGGGGGGCATGAATGAGCAGTTCTTC. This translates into CASSLSRGGMNEQFF.